The 21 T cell receptor beta chains below were found in one sample sequenced in a study of T cell responses to AZD1222 COVID-19 vaccine. Only in-frame clones appear in the TCRdb table, and some are missing; sequencing was by immunoSEQ multiplex PCR. The sample lists more than 85,000 clones, roughly four fifths seen once, with roughly 5% in the top ten. This sample comprised peripheral blood, obtained on day 0 of AZD1222 vaccination. The receptors shown here come from an adult in good health.

This clone was detected once. The chain uses TRBV11-2 and TRBJ1-3; 7 bases are shared with TRBD1. Per the germline V gene, CDR1 is SGHAT and CDR2 is FQNNGV. The CDR3 sequence is 14 residues long. The V segment lost 2 bases and the J segment 4 bases; nucleotides outside the gene matches: 2. The CDR3 DNA reads as TGTGCCAGCAGCTTATCCAGGGGGGGAAACACCATATATTTT. Residues: CASSLSRGGNTIYF.

This rearrangement joins TRBV7-2 to TRBJ1-1; TRBD1 is a possible D gene (6 bases). V was clipped by 3 bases and J by 1 base, with 12 bases between them. CDR3 length equals 15 residues. In germline, CDR1 is SGHTA, CDR2 FQGNSA. The CDR3 bases are TGTGCCAGCAGCTTGATGCAGGGGCGGAACACTGAAGCTTTCTTT. Its translation is CASSLMQGRNTEAFF.

In this sample, this clone turned up a few times. This chain connects TRBV18 to TRBJ2-7, with 8 bases identical to TRBD2. V lost 1 base, J lost 4 bases, and 3 bases stayed unmatched. CDR3 length: 14 residues. The germline CDR1 and CDR2 sequences are KGHSH and LQKENI. This chain's CDR3 is CASSPQPGGYEQYF. The DNA for the CDR3 is TGTGCCAGCTCACCACAGCCGGGGGGGTACGAGCAGTACTTC.

The chain employs TRBV5-1 and TRBJ2-2; 11 bases are shared with TRBD2. CDR1 SGHRS and CDR2 YFSETQ come from the germline V gene. This CDR3 has 16 amino acids. V dropped 2 bases and J dropped 4; count of bases not matched to a gene: 4. In DNA form, the CDR3 reads TGCGCCAGCAGCTTCACTAGCGGGAGTCGCACCGGGGAGCTGTTTTTT. It encodes CASSFTSGSRTGELFF.

The V and J genes are TRBV10-3 and TRBJ2-7; weak D call: TRBD1 (6 bases). V gave up 6 bases and J gave up 6 bases, with 12 bases separating them. The CDR3 contains 12 residues. Germline CDR1 and CDR2: ENHRY and SYGVKD. The CDR3 DNA follows: TGTGCCATCAGGGAACAGGGTTTCGAGCAGTACTTC. Residues: CAIREQGFEQYF.

The chain carries TRBV6-5 and TRBJ1-6; no clear D. Trimming pared 2 bases from V and 7 bases from J, leaving 12 bases between. This CDR3 is 15 amino acids long. CDR1 is MNHEY and CDR2 is SVGAGI in the germline V gene. For the CDR3, the DNA is TGTGCCAGCAGTTACAGTAGGAATCAGAATTCACCCCTCCACTTT. Translation: CASSYSRNQNSPLHF.

The rearrangement uses TRBV19 and TRBJ1-2; possibly TRBD1 for D (6 bases). This CDR3 has 14 amino acids. The germline CDR1 and CDR2 sequences are LNHDA and SQIVND (reference sequence). V was clipped by 5 bases and J by 4 bases, with 14 bases between them. CDR3 sequence reads: CASSLGQKVYGYTF. DNA for the CDR3: TGTGCCAGTAGTCTCGGACAGAAGGTCTATGGCTACACCTTC. The complete variable domain, with remaining parts taken from reference TRBV19 and TRBJ1-2, reads DGGITQSPKYLFRKEGQNVTLSCEQNLNHDAMYWYRQDPGQGLRLIYYSQIVNDFQKGDIAEGYSVSREKKESFPLTVTSAQKNPTAFYLCASSLGQKVYGYTFGSGTRLTVV.

Written as DNA, the CDR3 is TGTGCCAGCAGTTTCAGGGGGCGCAGCGGGGAGCTGTTTTTT. Translated, it gives CASSFRGRSGELFF. The chain combines TRBV28 with TRBJ2-2; 8 positions match TRBD1. Germline CDR1 and CDR2: MDHEN and SYDVKM. The V segment lost 3 bases and the J segment 7 bases; nucleotides outside the gene matches: 4. This CDR3 has 14 residues.

The genes are TRBV7-9 and TRBJ2-7, with 14 bases that match TRBD2. Germline V gives CDR1 SEHNR, CDR2 FQNEAQ (reference sequence). V shed 4 bases and J 5 bases; nucleotides not matched to a gene: 7. CDR3 length equals 16 residues. CDR3 coding DNA: TGTGCCAGCAGCTCCCTCGGGACTAGCGGGAGCAACGAGCAGTACTTC. Encoded protein: CASSSLGTSGSNEQYF. The whole variable domain, remainder taken from reference TRBV7-9 and TRBJ2-7, is DTGVSQNPRHKITKRGQNVTFRCDPISEHNRLYWYRQTLGQGPEFLTYFQNEAQLEKSRLLSDRFSAERPKGSFSTLEIQRTEQGDSAMYLCASSSLGTSGSNEQYFGPGTRLTVT.

The rearrangement joins TRBV30 to TRBJ2-7; 7 positions agree with TRBD1. CDR1 GTSNPN and CDR2 SVGIG come from the germline V gene (reference sequence). With V trimmed by 1 base and J by 3 bases, 0 bases remained unmatched. The length of the CDR3 is 12 residues. CDR3 region: CAWSGDSYEQYF. For the CDR3, the DNA is TGTGCCTGGAGTGGGGACAGCTACGAGCAGTACTTC.

This chain connects TRBV6-5 to TRBJ2-7; 7 bases are shared with TRBD2. Germline CDR1 reads MNHEY; CDR2 reads SVGAGI. This CDR3 region has 15 residues. The trim removed 5 bases at V and 3 bases at J, leaving 10 bases unmatched. The CDR3 here is CASSTLAAADYEQYF. Here the CDR3 DNA reads TGTGCCAGCAGTACCCTAGCGGCAGCAGACTACGAGCAGTACTTC.

The chain employs TRBV9 and TRBJ2-7; 7 nucleotides line up with TRBD1. Germline CDR1 reads SGDLS; CDR2 reads YYNGEE. The CDR3 sequence is 12 residues long. Trimming at V came to 4 bases and at J to 7 bases, leaving 5 bases not matched to a gene. CDR3 sequence (DNA): TGTGCCAGCAGCCCGACAGGGAGTGAGCAGTACTTC. Translating it yields CASSPTGSEQYF.

The V gene is TRBV5-5, the J gene TRBJ1-1; D remains ambiguous. V lost 1 base and J 5 bases, leaving 15 bases between the germline ends. Germline CDR1 SGHKS, CDR2 YYEKEE (reference sequence). This CDR3 is built from 15 residues. CDR3 DNA sequence: TGTGCCAGCAGCTTGATAAGCATTGAAGGGACTGAAGCTTTCTTT. It codes for CASSLISIEGTEAFF.

V is TRBV5-4 and J is TRBJ2-1; 7 nucleotides align to TRBD1. V lost 5 bases to trimming and J lost 6 bases; unmatched junction nucleotides: 8. This CDR3 contains 14 residues. CDR1 is SGHNT and CDR2 is YYREEE in the germline V gene (reference sequence). CDR3 amino acids: CASSSTGVSNEQFF. For the CDR3, the DNA is TGTGCCAGCAGTTCTACAGGGGTCTCCAATGAGCAGTTCTTC. Supplemented by reference TRBV5-4 and TRBJ2-1, the full variable domain reads ETGVTQSPTHLIKTRGQQVTLRCSSQSGHNTVSWYQQALGQGPQFIFQYYREEENGRGNFPPRFSGLQFPNYSSELNVNALELDDSALYLCASSSTGVSNEQFFGPGTRLTVL.

This rearrangement joins TRBV3-1 (or the pseudogene TRBV3-2) to TRBJ1-2; 8 bases fit TRBD1. The CDR3 loop spans 14 amino acids. V shed 1 base and J 7 bases; nucleotides not matched to a gene: 5. The germline gives CDR1 LGHDT, CDR2 YNNKEL (reference sequence). In DNA form, the CDR3 reads TGTGCCAGCAGCCAAGGTCAGGGGGCGCGTGGCTACACCTTC. Its translation: CASSQGQGARGYTF.

V is TRBV2 and J is TRBJ2-2; TRBD1 agrees at 9 bases. The CDR3 runs to 16 residues. V lost 6 bases to trimming and J lost 4 bases; unmatched junction nucleotides: 9. Per germline, CDR1 SNHLY and CDR2 FYNNEI. Here the CDR3 DNA reads TGTGCCAGCAGCGTACAGGGGGCACGGGTCACCGGGGAGCTGTTTTTT. It translates to CASSVQGARVTGELFF.

To note about this clone: A read error is possible here, since a much larger clone lies one base away. This chain connects TRBV12-3 or TRBV12-4 to TRBJ2-6; D is unclear. The CDR3 spans 12 residues. V lost 6 bases, J lost 4 bases, and 4 bases lay in between. This CDR3 reads CASSSGANVLTF. Here the CDR3 DNA reads TGTGCCAGCAGCTCAGGGGCCAACGTCCTGACTTTC.

J is TRBJ1-1 and V is TRBV6-2 or TRBV6-3; 9 positions agree with TRBD1. CDR3 length equals 17 residues. Germline CDR1 reads MNHEY; CDR2 reads SVGEGT. V was clipped by 2 bases and J by 1 base; unmatched bases: 8. The CDR3 DNA sequence: TGTGCCAGCAGTTACGACCGACAGGGGGGAAAGAACACTGAAGCTTTCTTT. It translates to CASSYDRQGGKNTEAFF.

The rearrangement links TRBV18 to TRBJ2-3, with TRBD2 matching over 8 bases. This CDR3 spans 15 amino acids. CDR1 KGHSH and CDR2 LQKENI come from the germline V gene. V lost 4 bases, J lost 3 bases, and 6 bases stayed unmatched. CDR3 sequence (DNA): TGTGCCAGCTCACTCGGGGGGGCCGGGACAGATACGCAGTATTTT. It specifies CASSLGGAGTDTQYF.

This chain uses TRBV4-3 with TRBJ2-1, with TRBD2 as a possible D gene (6 bases). The V and J ends lost 3 bases and 6 bases respectively, with 6 bases between them. This CDR3 region has 12 residues. Per germline, CDR1 LGHNA and CDR2 YSLEER. CDR3 protein: CASSQTSNEQFF. The CDR3, as DNA: TGCGCCAGCAGCCAGACTAGCAATGAGCAGTTCTTC.

This clone was picked up a small number of times. V usage is TRBV7-2 and J usage is TRBJ2-7; D possibly corresponds to TRBD2 (6 bases). Germline CDR1 SGHTA, CDR2 FQGNSA. The CDR3 covers 14 residues. Trimming left V 0 bases short and J 1 base short, with 7 bases between. The chain's CDR3 is CASSLAGGSYEQYF. DNA for the CDR3: TGTGCCAGCAGCTTAGCGGGAGGTTCCTACGAGCAGTACTTC. The whole variable domain, remainder taken from reference TRBV7-2 and TRBJ2-7, is GAGVSQSPSNKVTEKGKDVELRCDPISGHTALYWYRQSLGQGLEFLIYFQGNSAPDKSGLPSDRFSAERTGGSVSTLTIQRTQQEDSAVYLCASSLAGGSYEQYFGPGTRLTVT.